This TCR beta chain was sequenced for a study of CD8 T cells in ankylosing spondylitis. Study results and caveats: Seemingly characteristic of ankylosing spondylitis blood was a TCR beta motif consisting of 7 or 8 highly homologous variants. Several of the motif variants were reported before in synovial fluid and blood from reactive arthritis.

Using quantitative 5'-RACE with molecular barcodes, the authors made TCR beta libraries. TCRdb passed the 5' RACE reads through MiXCR, listing each CDR3 protein once. The profile shows 150,000 to 200,000 distinct CDR3 sequences, around 13% of them singletons. Only a few counts were recorded for this clonotype. No antigen is known for it. Trimming removed 6 bases at V and 9 bases at J, with 21 bases between. CDR3 length: 14 residues. CDR1 is SQVTM and CDR2 is ANQGSEA in the germline V gene. The specimen sequenced was blood, either unsorted or a sorted T cell fraction (not recorded which). The chain recombines TRBV29-1 with TRBJ1-5; D may be TRBD1 (5 bases). This TCR was sampled from a male donor with ankylosing spondylitis or in good health (not recorded which). DNA for the CDR3: TGCAGCGTCTTAGGGGAGACCGGTTCTCGGCCCCAGCATTTT. Protein product: CSVLGETGSRPQHF.